The entry below describes one T cell receptor (beta chain). The repertoire was sequenced with immunoSEQ multiplex PCR; TCRdb's copy has only in-frame clones and lacks some. The sample includes 130,000 or so clones, about 93% of them seen just once. The record originates from a study of T cell responses to AZD1222 COVID-19 vaccine. Trimming left V 2 bases short and J 1 base short, with 11 bases between. Germline values: CDR1 MNHNY, CDR2 SVGAGI (reference sequence). The CDR3 extends over 16 amino acids. Source: peripheral blood, taken 28 days after the second AZD1222 dose. The source of this sequence is an adult who received the AZD1222 COVID-19 vaccine. The chain couples TRBV6-6 to TRBJ1-4; D perhaps matches TRBD1 (6 bases). The CDR3 spells CASSYGQIRTNEKLFF. The CDR3 bases are TGTGCCAGCAGTTACGGACAGATTCGAACTAATGAAAAACTGTTTTTT.